These 8 T cell receptor beta chains originate from one sample sequenced in a study of blood T cell repertoires in COVID-19. Assay used: immunoSEQ multiplex PCR; TCRdb lists only in-frame clones, some missing. Altogether hundreds of thousands of clones are present, 88% being singletons, with the ten largest covering approximately 4%. Specimen: peripheral blood. All receptors derive from a woman aged 45-59 years with active or convalescent COVID-19.

The chain has TRBV2 and TRBJ1-4; 8 bases agree with TRBD1. Germline V lookup: CDR1 SNHLY, CDR2 FYNNEI. The ends lost 1 base at V and 8 bases at J; junction bases unmatched: 6. CDR3 length: 15 residues. CDR3 residues: CASSEGGQGGEKLFF. The CDR3, as DNA: TGTGCCAGCAGTGAAGGTGGACAGGGTGGAGAAAAACTGTTTTTT.

This chain links TRBV4-2 with TRBJ1-1; D possibly corresponds to TRBD1 (5 bases). V lost 4 bases and J 3 bases, leaving 12 bases between the germline ends. The CDR3 totals 14 residues. Germline CDR1 reads LGHNA; CDR2 reads YNFKEQ. Here the CDR3 reads CASSPGDLDTEAFF. DNA of the CDR3: TGTGCCAGCAGCCCGGGGGATTTGGACACTGAAGCTTTCTTT.

V and J are TRBV30 and TRBJ1-2, with 8 nucleotides matching TRBD1. V gave up 2 bases and J gave up 7 bases; unmatched junction bases: 9. The CDR3 consists of 14 residues. Germline V gene lookup returns CDR1 GTSNPN and CDR2 SVGIG (reference sequence). CDR3 residues: CAWSYTGGSRGYTF. The CDR3 DNA sequence: TGTGCCTGGAGTTATACAGGGGGATCGCGTGGCTACACCTTC.

In this sample, this clone turned up once. The rearrangement joins TRBV5-1 to TRBJ2-7; TRBD1 aligns across 7 bases. This CDR3 spans 14 amino acids. J gave up 7 bases and V 0 bases, and 7 bases lay outside the gene matches. Germline-derived CDR1 and CDR2 are SGHRS and YFSETQ. CDR3 in DNA: TGCGCCAGCAGCTTGGGACAACAGGGGTCAGAGCAGTACTTC. Its protein product is CASSLGQQGSEQYF.

This clone came up a few times. The chain links TRBV19 to TRBJ1-1; D remains ambiguous. This CDR3 comprises 14 residues. The germline V gene encodes CDR1 LNHDA and CDR2 SQIVND (reference sequence). V was shortened by 3 bases and J by 5 bases, with 13 bases between the two germline ends. CDR3 bases: TGTGCCAGTAGTATGAGGGTTGTGGGGACTGAAGCTTTCTTT. Amino acid sequence: CASSMRVVGTEAFF.

This clone was seen more than once but under ten times. V is TRBV30 and J is TRBJ2-7, with D possibly being TRBD2 (6 bases). V was clipped by 1 base and J by 3 bases, with 16 bases between them. From germline, CDR1 is GTSNPN and CDR2 SVGIG (reference sequence). The CDR3 is made up of 15 amino acids. CDR3 sequence (DNA): TGTGCCTGGAGTGCGGGACTCGGAGTGTTCTACGAGCAGTACTTC. It codes for CAWSAGLGVFYEQYF.

The V gene is TRBV12-5, the J gene TRBJ2-2; TRBD1 matches at 9 bases. CDR1 is LGHNT, CDR2 FRNRAP, per germline. With V trimmed by 6 bases and J by 4 bases, 9 bases remained unmatched. CDR3 length: 16 amino acids. The DNA of the CDR3 is TGTGCTAGTGGGTCCTACAGGGGGCGAGGCACCGGGGAGCTGTTTTTT. Protein product: CASGSYRGRGTGELFF.

The J gene is TRBJ1-5, the V gene TRBV6-5, with D possibly TRBD1 on 5 matching bases. The CDR3 is 15 residues long. Germline CDR1 MNHEY, CDR2 SVGAGI. Trimming took off 5 bases at V and 6 bases at J, with 17 bases between the two ends. CDR3 nucleotides: TGTGCCAGCAGTACCGGGACCTCGGGAGTTCAGCCCCAGCATTTT. This translates into CASSTGTSGVQPQHF.